The 27 T cell receptor beta chains listed next were all sequenced from one sample in a study of T cells in Graves' hyperthyroidism and ophthalmopathy. Regions amplified from RNA transcripts were the TCR beta CDR3 regions. An initial round of RT-PCR targeting the TCR CDR3 relied on the HTBI primer set. One entry per CDR3 protein, called by TCRdb with MiXCR from the multiplex PCR reads. The sample shows around 250,000 distinct CDR3 sequences, roughly 15% of them seen only once. Sequenced input: blood. These receptors came from a woman between 18 and 29 years old with Graves' ophthalmopathy.

The sample holds many counts of this clonotype. The CDR3 nucleotides read TGCGCCAGCGGAGAGACCCTGAACACTGAAGCTTTCTTT. It codes for CASGETLNTEAFF. V and J are TRBV5-1 and TRBJ1-1; no firm D call. Germline loops: CDR1 SGHRS, CDR2 YFSETQ. V was clipped by 7 bases and J by 0 bases, with 10 bases between them. The CDR3 runs to 13 residues.

Turning to this clonotype: This clone may be a read error of a much larger clone one base away. V gene TRBV28 combines with J gene TRBJ1-3; perhaps TRBD1 as D (5 bases). With 3 bases removed from V and 3 bases from J, the gap between germline ends came to 9 bases. This CDR3 is 14 amino acids long. CDR1 and CDR2 (germline): MDHEN, SYDVKM. The CDR3 DNA reads TGTGCCAGCAGTTTCGGGGCCATTGGAAACACCATATATTTT. Its translation is CASSFGAIGNTIYF.

This clonotype was seen many times. The chain has TRBV27 and TRBJ2-1, with TRBD1 identical over 8 bases. The germline V gene has CDR1 MNHEY and CDR2 SMNVEV (reference sequence). The CDR3 has 16 residues. V trimming: 0 bases; J trimming: 6 bases; junction bases outside the gene matches: 7. This CDR3 reads CASSLSAGGFANEQFF. CDR3 DNA: TGTGCCAGCAGTTTATCAGCAGGGGGCTTCGCCAATGAGCAGTTCTTC.

This clonotype has a count of ten or more. The chain carries TRBV27 and TRBJ1-1; D is uncertain. The CDR3 extends over 13 amino acids. Trimming cost V 4 bases and J 0 bases, with 6 bases left between them. Germline assignment: CDR1 MNHEY and CDR2 SMNVEV (reference sequence). DNA of the CDR3: TGTGCCAGCAGTTCTCAGGTGAACACTGAAGCTTTCTTT. Protein product: CASSSQVNTEAFF.

The rearrangement uses TRBV9 and TRBJ1-5; TRBD1 is a possible D gene (5 bases). The CDR3 consists of 14 residues. CDR1 SGDLS and CDR2 YYNGEE come from the germline V gene. V lost 4 bases to trimming and J lost 9 bases, with 17 bases between them. The CDR3 protein is CASSPGTAVPPQHF. The DNA for the CDR3 is TGTGCCAGCAGCCCCGGGACCGCCGTTCCGCCCCAGCATTTT.

The table lists this clonotype with many counts. The genes are TRBV30 and TRBJ2-1; D gene uncertain. The V end was cut by 4 bases, the J end by 6 bases, with 7 bases between. This CDR3 has 11 amino acids. The germline V gene has CDR1 GTSNPN and CDR2 SVGIG (reference sequence). The CDR3 DNA follows: TGTGCCTGGACAACGGGCAATGAGCAGTTCTTC. This encodes CAWTTGNEQFF.

The chain uses TRBV25-1 and TRBJ1-2; D uncertain. V was cut by 1 base and J by 4 bases, with 7 bases left in between. The CDR3 totals 13 residues. Germline values: CDR1 MGHDK, CDR2 SYGVNS. The CDR3 DNA follows: TGTGCCAGCAGTGAATCGGAGGGCTATGGCTACACCTTC. Protein: CASSESEGYGYTF.

The CDR3, as DNA: TGTGCCAGTAGTATCCTGGGGGTAGATACGCAGTATTTT. Translating gives CASSILGVDTQYF. The rearrangement links TRBV19 to TRBJ2-3, with D perhaps given as TRBD1 or TRBD2 (5 bases each). CDR1 is LNHDA and CDR2 is SQIVND in the germline V gene (reference sequence). Trimming took off 3 bases at V and 5 bases at J, with 9 bases between the two ends. The CDR3 consists of 13 residues. The full variable domain, rest sourced from reference TRBV19 and TRBJ2-3, is DGGITQSPKYLFRKEGQNVTLSCEQNLNHDAMYWYRQDPGQGLRLIYYSQIVNDFQKGDIAEGYSVSREKKESFPLTVTSAQKNPTAFYLCASSILGVDTQYFGPGTRLTVL.

This clonotype was observed many times. V gene TRBV6-2 or TRBV6-3 combines with J gene TRBJ1-1, with TRBD1 matching 8 bases. This CDR3 contains 14 residues. Trimming removed 5 bases from V and 1 base from J; junction bases left unmatched: 3. Germline CDR1 and CDR2: MNHEY and SVGEGT. The CDR3 DNA reads as TGTGCCAGCAGTAGGGGACAGGCGAACACTGAAGCTTTCTTT. Its protein is CASSRGQANTEAFF.

This clonotype has at least ten counts. J is TRBJ1-2 and V is TRBV12-3 or TRBV12-4, with a tentative D call TRBD1 (5 bases). This CDR3 is 13 amino acids long. Trimming removed 4 bases at V and 6 bases at J, with 12 bases between. The chain's CDR3 is CASSYRPANGYTF. The CDR3 bases are TGTGCCAGCAGTTACAGGCCGGCGAATGGCTACACCTTC.

This clonotype showed up many times. This rearrangement joins TRBV11-2 to TRBJ2-7; D is perhaps TRBD1 (6 bases). From germline, CDR1 is SGHAT and CDR2 FQNNGV. Trimming shortened V by 5 bases and J by 2 bases, and 7 bases separated the two germline ends. This CDR3 region has 12 residues. CDR3 protein: CASSRDTYEQYF. The CDR3 DNA reads as TGTGCCAGCAGCCGGGACACCTACGAGCAGTACTTC.

This clonotype was recorded at least ten times. This chain links TRBV18 with TRBJ2-2, with TRBD1 as a possible D gene (6 bases). Per germline, CDR1 KGHSH and CDR2 LQKENI. The CDR3 is 15 amino acids. Trimming pared 6 bases from V and 1 base from J, leaving 12 bases between. The CDR3 DNA sequence: TGTGCCAGCTCCCCCCAGACAGGGAACACCGGGGAGCTGTTTTTT. Its protein is CASSPQTGNTGELFF.

The rearrangement links TRBV29-1 to TRBJ2-7; a weak D match, TRBD1 (6 bases). Germline V CDR1 and CDR2: SQVTM, ANQGSEA. This CDR3 comprises 16 residues. Trimming removed 6 bases at V and 3 bases at J, with 24 bases between. This CDR3 is CSVSYPGTPGLYEQYF. As DNA, the CDR3 is TGCAGCGTCTCCTACCCCGGGACACCGGGGCTCTACGAGCAGTACTTC.

This clonotype was seen at least ten times. The chain carries TRBV20-1 and TRBJ1-1, with D tentatively TRBD1 (5 bases). The germline CDR1 and CDR2 sequences are DFQATT and SNEGSKA (reference sequence). Trimming removed 0 bases at V and 1 base at J, with 9 bases between. The CDR3 extends over 14 amino acids. This CDR3 is CSARDRQTNTEAFF. For the CDR3, the DNA is TGCAGTGCTAGAGATCGACAGACGAACACTGAAGCTTTCTTT.

A few counts support this clonotype. The V call is TRBV20-1, the J call TRBJ1-1, with D hard to call. Germline V lookup: CDR1 DFQATT, CDR2 SNEGSKA (reference sequence). Trimming removed 3 bases at V and 0 bases at J, with 14 bases between. The CDR3 is 15 residues long. In DNA, the CDR3 is TGCAGTGCTAGGGGCAAAAGATTCATGAACACTGAAGCTTTCTTT. Translating gives CSARGKRFMNTEAFF.

The sample holds many counts of this clonotype. The chain has TRBV3-1 and TRBJ2-6; 7 bases fit TRBD2. This CDR3 is 18 amino acids long. The germline V gene encodes CDR1 LGHDT and CDR2 YNNKEL (reference sequence). The V gene end was trimmed by 1 base and the J gene end by 2 bases; junction bases not matched to a gene: 8. The CDR3 nucleotides read TGTGCCAGCAGCCAAGCGGTAGCGGGTCAGGCTGGGGCCAACGTCCTGACTTTC. It encodes CASSQAVAGQAGANVLTF.

This clonotype was observed at least ten times. The chain is built from TRBV5-1 and TRBJ2-1; TRBD2 matches at 9 bases. CDR1 SGHRS and CDR2 YFSETQ come from the germline V gene. V trimming: 0 bases; J trimming: 5 bases; junction bases outside the gene matches: 3. The CDR3 extends over 15 amino acids. This CDR3 reads CASSLGLAEHNEQFF. The CDR3, as DNA: TGCGCCAGCAGCTTGGGACTAGCGGAGCACAATGAGCAGTTCTTC.

This clonotype has ten or more counts. The J gene is TRBJ1-2, the V gene TRBV2; 7 positions agree with TRBD1. CDR3 size: 14 residues. Losses at the gene ends were 4 bases for V and 8 bases for J; bases not matched to a gene: 10. CDR1 and CDR2 from the germline V gene are SNHLY and FYNNEI. CDR3 nucleotides: TGTGCCAGCAGTGCGGCAGGGGGTTTAGAGGGCTACACCTTC. Its protein is CASSAAGGLEGYTF. The full variable domain, its missing parts supplied by reference TRBV2 and TRBJ1-2, is EPEVTQTPSHQVTQMGQEVILRCVPISNHLYFYWYRQILGQKVEFLVSFYNNEISEKSEIFDDQFSVERPDGSNFTLKIRSTKLEDSAMYFCASSAAGGLEGYTFGSGTRLTVV.

This clonotype has at least ten counts. The rearrangement links TRBV7-2 to TRBJ2-5; no firm D call. This CDR3 region has 12 residues. Deletions cut 3 bases from V and 9 bases from J, with 11 bases between. Germline V gene data show CDR1 as SGHTA and CDR2 as FQGNSA. This chain's CDR3 is CASSFQPGSQYF. The CDR3 coding sequence is TGTGCCAGCAGCTTTCAGCCCGGGTCCCAGTACTTC.

This clonotype has ten or more counts. The V and J genes are TRBV28 and TRBJ2-2; TRBD1 aligns across 7 bases. This CDR3 has 15 amino acids. V trimming: 4 bases; J trimming: 5 bases; junction bases outside the gene matches: 7. Germline V gene data show CDR1 as MDHEN and CDR2 as SYDVKM. The CDR3 is CASSSWGQRTGELFF. CDR3 bases: TGTGCCAGCAGTTCATGGGGACAGAGAACCGGGGAGCTGTTTTTT.

In this sample, this clonotype turned up many times. J is TRBJ2-1 and V is TRBV29-1; TRBD1 agrees at 8 bases. This CDR3 has 13 amino acids. Germline V gene lookup returns CDR1 SQVTM and CDR2 ANQGSEA. The V gene end was trimmed by 7 bases and the J gene end by 8 bases; junction bases not matched to a gene: 10. The CDR3 DNA reads TGCAGCGCCCTGTGGCAGGGGGCGGATGAGCAGTTCTTC. This codes for CSALWQGADEQFF.

This clonotype was counted many times. The chain links TRBV7-9 to TRBJ2-1; possible D gene TRBD2, 6 bases. Germline CDR1 and CDR2: SEHNR and FQNEAQ (reference sequence). This CDR3 is built from 14 residues. Deletions cut 4 bases from V and 6 bases from J, with 13 bases between. CDR3 sequence: CASSSPGLPNEQFF. CDR3 sequence (DNA): TGTGCCAGCAGCTCTCCCGGACTACCCAATGAGCAGTTCTTC.

This clonotype has a count of ten or more. This sequence joins TRBV3-1 and TRBJ2-1, with D unclear. This CDR3 comprises 14 residues. CDR1 is LGHDT and CDR2 is YNNKEL in the germline V gene (reference sequence). V lost 4 bases and J lost 6, with 13 bases in between. For the CDR3, the DNA is TGTGCCAGCAGCCCTACCGTACTGGCCAATGAGCAGTTCTTC. Translated, it gives CASSPTVLANEQFF.

This chain links TRBV15 with TRBJ1-2; no reliable D call. From germline, CDR1 is LNHNV and CDR2 YYDKDF (reference sequence). Trimming left V 0 bases short and J 13 bases short, with 18 bases between. The CDR3 runs to 14 residues. CDR3 nucleotides: TGTGCCACCAGCAGAGATTTAGCGACGATGGCGGGCACCTTC. The encoded protein is CATSRDLATMAGTF.

This clonotype was observed at least ten times. The CDR3 loop reads CASSPGTGGYGYTF. For the CDR3, the DNA is TGTGCCAGCAGCCCGGGGACAGGGGGATACGGCTACACCTTC. V and J are TRBV7-8 and TRBJ1-2, with 11 bases identical to TRBD1. J was trimmed by 8 bases and V by 5 bases; bases with no gene match: 7. CDR3 size: 14 residues. Per germline, CDR1 SGHVS and CDR2 FQNEAQ.

This clonotype was counted ten times or more. The chain carries TRBV7-2 and TRBJ1-5; D unresolved. CDR1 and CDR2 from the germline V gene are SGHTA and FQGNSA. The germline V and J ends were trimmed by 3 bases and 5 bases, with 8 bases remaining between them. The CDR3 is made up of 13 amino acids. CDR3 nucleotides: TGTGCCAGCAGCTTCCTGCCCCATCAGCCCCAGCATTTT. Translating gives CASSFLPHQPQHF.

This clonotype was counted ten times or more. The V call is TRBV20-1, the J call TRBJ1-4; possibly TRBD1 for D (5 bases). The CDR3 contains 16 residues. Trimming cost V 0 bases and J 8 bases, with 19 bases left between them. Germline V gene lookup returns CDR1 DFQATT and CDR2 SNEGSKA (reference sequence). CDR3 protein: CSARDSERGGGEKLFF. The CDR3 DNA is TGCAGTGCTAGAGATTCCGAGAGGGGTGGAGGCGAAAAACTGTTTTTT.